The 20 T cell receptor beta chains below come from one sample, sequenced in a study of HIV-infected patients and healthy controls. TCRdb reanalysed the 5' RACE reads using MiXCR and keeps one entry per CDR3 protein. The table has tens of thousands of distinct CDR3 sequences, about 15% seen once; the top ten hold approximately 5%. Sequencing used CD4+ T cells from blood. The receptors here all came from a human donor in good health.

The chain employs TRBV6-2 or TRBV6-3 and TRBJ2-3; TRBD2 matches 7 bases. CDR1 is MNHEY, CDR2 SVGEGT, per germline. The CDR3 runs to 14 residues. The V and J ends lost 2 bases and 4 bases, in that order; junction bases with no gene match: 3. The CDR3 sequence is CASSYGGVADTQYF. The CDR3, as DNA: TGTGCCAGCAGTTACGGGGGGGTCGCAGATACGCAGTATTTT.

This sequence joins TRBV30 and TRBJ2-3; 9 bases fit TRBD1. With V trimmed by 1 base and J by 6 bases, 8 bases remained unmatched. CDR1 and CDR2 (germline): GTSNPN, SVGIG (reference sequence). This CDR3 has 15 residues. CDR3 amino acids: CAWSAGTGSSDTQYF. As DNA, the CDR3 is TGTGCCTGGAGTGCCGGGACAGGGAGTTCGGATACGCAGTATTTT.

The chain combines TRBV5-1 with TRBJ2-3, with 15 bases identical to TRBD2. This CDR3 region has 18 residues. The junction had 10 bases not matched to a gene; V was cut back by 4 bases and J by 4 bases. The germline gives CDR1 SGHRS, CDR2 YFSETQ. CDR3 loop: CASSPGLAGGPGADTQYF. As DNA, the CDR3 is TGCGCCAGCAGCCCGGGACTAGCGGGGGGCCCAGGCGCAGATACGCAGTATTTT.

The sample holds a few counts of this clonotype. The rearrangement joins TRBV7-8 to TRBJ1-6, with D perhaps TRBD1 (5 bases). Between the trimmed V and J ends, which lost 4 bases and 8 bases, there was a span of 39 bases. CDR3 length equals 23 residues. Per the germline V gene, CDR1 is SGHVS and CDR2 is FQNEAQ. The CDR3 bases are TGTGCCAGCAGCTCCACCCCCCCGGACAAAATACTCCGTCGGGGGGGTTTTTATTCACCCCTCCACTTT. The encoded protein is CASSSTPPDKILRRGGFYSPLHF.

The CDR3 DNA reads TGTGCCAGCAGCCCCCAAAGGGGGCTCACAGATACGCAGTATTTT. Translated: CASSPQRGLTDTQYF. J is TRBJ2-3 and V is TRBV7-2; 7 bases map to TRBD1. This CDR3 contains 15 residues. J lost 2 bases, V lost 5 bases, and 7 bases had no gene match. The germline gives CDR1 SGHTA, CDR2 FQGNSA.

This CDR3 reads CASRLLGVSSYEQYF. Written as DNA, the CDR3 is TGTGCCAGCAGACTTCTGGGGGTCAGCTCCTACGAGCAGTACTTC. This chain links TRBV27 with TRBJ2-7; D may be TRBD1 or TRBD2 (5 bases each). The CDR3 is 15 amino acids. Trimming cost V 6 bases and J 0 bases, with 15 bases left between them. Germline CDR1 MNHEY, CDR2 SMNVEV (reference sequence).

The chain is built from TRBV21-1 and TRBJ2-5. TRBV21-1 is a pseudogene. The CDR3 has 12 residues. The CDR3 sequence is CASSGRRETQYF. CDR3 DNA sequence: TGTGCCAGCTCTGGACGGAGAGAGACCCAGTACTTC.

This clonotype is a singleton in its sample. This chain joins TRBV11-2 and TRBJ1-1; 9 bases match TRBD1. The J segment lost 5 bases and the V segment lost 3 bases, leaving 7 bases of the junction unmatched. The germline V gene encodes CDR1 SGHAT and CDR2 FQNNGV. The CDR3 is made up of 15 amino acids. The CDR3 reads CASSFTGGAGTEAFF. For the CDR3, the DNA is TGTGCCAGCAGCTTCACAGGGGGCGCAGGTACTGAAGCTTTCTTT.

This clonotype was counted ten times or more. The chain has TRBV7-2 and TRBJ2-3, with 14 bases identical to TRBD2. V lost 3 bases to trimming and J lost 3 bases; unmatched junction nucleotides: 14. Germline assignment: CDR1 SGHTA and CDR2 FQGNSA. This CDR3 has 20 residues. CDR3 protein: CASSFPPSGTSGSRTDTQYF. The CDR3 region has the DNA TGTGCCAGCAGCTTTCCTCCCTCCGGGACTAGCGGGAGTCGTACAGATACGCAGTATTTT.

The chain couples TRBV19 to TRBJ2-6; no firm D call. The V and J ends lost 11 bases and 1 base respectively, with 6 bases between them. This CDR3 spans 12 amino acids. Germline assignment: CDR1 LNHDA and CDR2 SQIVND (reference sequence). The CDR3 sequence is CAGESGANVLTF. Here the CDR3 DNA reads TGTGCCGGCGAATCTGGGGCCAACGTCCTGACTTTC.

This clonotype was detected many times. The chain links TRBV9 to TRBJ1-1, with D perhaps matching TRBD1 (6 bases). The CDR3 totals 14 residues. CDR1 SGDLS and CDR2 YYNGEE come from the germline V gene. Trimming left V 3 bases short and J 1 base short, with 10 bases between. This chain's CDR3 is CASSATQGNTEAFF. As DNA, the CDR3 is TGTGCCAGCAGCGCGACACAGGGGAACACTGAAGCTTTCTTT.

The chain is built from TRBV2 and TRBJ1-6, with D perhaps TRBD1 (6 bases). V was cut by 4 bases and J by 10 bases, with 14 bases left in between. The length of the CDR3 is 14 residues. Germline CDR1 reads SNHLY; CDR2 reads FYNNEI. CDR3 loop: CASSGGQSKSPLHF. DNA for the CDR3: TGTGCCAGCAGTGGTGGACAGTCAAAATCACCCCTCCACTTT.

This clonotype has more than one count but fewer than ten. The V gene is TRBV7-2, the J gene TRBJ2-1; 13 bases are a match to TRBD2. This CDR3 has 16 amino acids. From germline, CDR1 is SGHTA and CDR2 FQGNSA. The trim removed 1 base at V and 10 bases at J, leaving 7 bases unmatched. The CDR3 coding sequence is TGTGCCAGCAGCTTAGAAGGGACTAGCGGGATATGGGAGCAGTTCTTC. Protein product: CASSLEGTSGIWEQFF.

There are a few counts of this clonotype. This rearrangement joins TRBV7-2 to TRBJ2-7; the D gene is possibly TRBD1 (6 bases). Germline CDR1 reads SGHTA; CDR2 reads FQGNSA. The CDR3 contains 15 residues. The ends were cut back, 5 bases at V and 4 bases at J, with 18 bases in the middle. The CDR3 region is CASSQGWGPQYEQYF. The CDR3, as DNA: TGTGCCAGCAGCCAGGGGTGGGGGCCCCAGTACGAGCAGTACTTC.

This clonotype was picked up a small number of times. The chain couples TRBV5-1 to TRBJ2-3; the D is unclear. The CDR3 runs 13 residues. CDR1 and CDR2 (germline): SGHRS, YFSETQ. With 4 bases removed from V and 3 bases from J, the gap between germline ends came to 9 bases. CDR3 residues: CASSGQKTDTQYF. The CDR3 DNA sequence: TGCGCCAGCAGCGGGCAGAAAACAGATACGCAGTATTTT. The entire variable domain, with the rest obtained from reference TRBV5-1 and TRBJ2-3, is as follows: KAGVTQTPRYLIKTRGQQVTLSCSPISGHRSVSWYQQTPGQGLQFLFEYFSETQRNKGNFPGRFSGRQFSNSRSEMNVSTLELGDSALYLCASSGQKTDTQYFGPGTRLTVL.

Comment on this clonotype: At one of its ends the junction is not consistent with the germline gene, which may arise from a read error. V usage is TRBV5-1 and J usage is TRBJ1-2, with unresolved D. The CDR3 has 13 amino acids. CDR1 SGHRS and CDR2 YFSETQ come from the germline V gene. The CDR3 sequence: CASRLEIDRGYTF. The CDR3 DNA is TGCGCCAGCAGATTGGAGATTGATCGTGGCTACACCTTC. The complete variable domain, with remaining parts taken from reference TRBV5-1 and TRBJ1-2, reads KAGVTQTPRYLIKTRGQQVTLSCSPISGHRSVSWYQQTPGQGLQFLFEYFSETQRNKGNFPGRFSGRQFSNSRSEMNVSTLELGDSALYLCASRLEIDRGYTFGSGTRLTVV.

In this sample, this clonotype turned up once. This rearrangement joins TRBV6-2 or TRBV6-3 to TRBJ2-7; 7 nucleotides line up with TRBD1. Germline trimming cut 7 bases from V and 1 base from J; bases unmatched to any gene: 10. CDR3 length equals 15 residues. Looked up from germline, CDR1 is MNHEY and CDR2 is SVGEGT. DNA for the CDR3: TGTGCCAGCATTCCGGCTCCGGGACAGTCCTACGAGCAGTACTTC. Translated, it gives CASIPAPGQSYEQYF.

The table lists this clonotype with a few counts. The chain is built from TRBV5-4 and TRBJ2-5; 9 nucleotides align to TRBD2. CDR1 and CDR2 (germline): SGHNT, YYREEE (reference sequence). This CDR3 region has 15 residues. V lost 3 bases and J lost 4; bases outside the gene matches: 7. CDR3 DNA: TGTGCCAGCAGCTCTCCGACTAGCGGAGGAGAGACCCAGTACTTC. Protein: CASSSPTSGGETQYF.

There are many counts of this clonotype. In nucleotides, the CDR3 is TGTGCCAGCAGCCAGGCAGATACGCAGTATTTT. Translating it yields CASSQADTQYF. The V gene is TRBV3-1, the J gene TRBJ2-3; no clear D gene. V was cut by 3 bases and J by 4 bases, with 2 bases left in between. CDR3 length: 11 residues. Germline-derived CDR1 and CDR2 are LGHDT and YNNKEL (reference sequence).

This clonotype was counted a few times. The chain carries TRBV29-1 and TRBJ2-6, with D unclear. Germline CDR1 is SQVTM and CDR2 is ANQGSEA. Trimming removed 4 bases from V and 0 bases from J, with 4 bases in between. There are 13 residues in the CDR3. The CDR3 DNA sequence: TGCAGCGTTGGTTTCTCTGGGGCCAACGTCCTGACTTTC. This sequence encodes CSVGFSGANVLTF.